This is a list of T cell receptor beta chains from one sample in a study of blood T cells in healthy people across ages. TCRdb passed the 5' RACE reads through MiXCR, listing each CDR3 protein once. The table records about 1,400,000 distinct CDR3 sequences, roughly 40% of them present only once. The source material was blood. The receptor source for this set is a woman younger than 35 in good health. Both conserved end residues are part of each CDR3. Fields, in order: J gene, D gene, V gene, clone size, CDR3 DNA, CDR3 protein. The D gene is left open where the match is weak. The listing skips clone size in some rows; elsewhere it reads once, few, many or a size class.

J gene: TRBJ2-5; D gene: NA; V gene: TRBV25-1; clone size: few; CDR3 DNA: TGTGCCAGCAGTGAACCTGGAAACTTACAAGAGACCCAGTACTTC; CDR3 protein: CASSEPGNLQETQYF
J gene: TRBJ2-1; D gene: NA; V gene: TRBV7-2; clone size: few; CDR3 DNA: TGTGCCAGCAGCTTAGAGGGGAACTCCTACAATGAGCAGTTCTTC; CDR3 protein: CASSLEGNSYNEQFF
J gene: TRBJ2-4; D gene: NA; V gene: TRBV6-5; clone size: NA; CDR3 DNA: TGTGCCAGCAGTTCCCGGGGAAGGTCTGAGCAGTACTTC; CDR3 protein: CASSSRGRSEQYF
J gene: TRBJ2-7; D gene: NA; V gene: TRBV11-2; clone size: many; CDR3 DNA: TGTGCCAGCAGCTTCATTGCGGTCTCCTCCTACGAGCAGTACTTC; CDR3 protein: CASSFIAVSSYEQYF
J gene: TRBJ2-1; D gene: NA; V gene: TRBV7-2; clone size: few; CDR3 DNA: TGTGCCAGCAGCTTACTAGGGCCCCCCTACAATGAGCAGTTCTTC; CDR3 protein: CASSLLGPPYNEQFF
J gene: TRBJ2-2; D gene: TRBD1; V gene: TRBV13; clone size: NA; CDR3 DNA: TGTGCCAGCAGGACGGCGACAGGGCCCGGGGAGCTGTTTTTT; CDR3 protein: CASRTATGPGELFF
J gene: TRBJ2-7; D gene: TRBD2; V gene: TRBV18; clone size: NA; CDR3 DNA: TGTGCCAGCGCCCGGACGGGAGGGTCCTACGAGCAGTACTTC; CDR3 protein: CASARTGGSYEQYF
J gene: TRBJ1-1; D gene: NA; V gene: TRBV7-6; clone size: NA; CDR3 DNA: TGTGCCAGCAGCCCCCCAGGCAGGGAAAGAACTGAAGCTTTCTTT; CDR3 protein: CASSPPGRERTEAFF
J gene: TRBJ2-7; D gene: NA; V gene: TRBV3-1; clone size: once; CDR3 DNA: TGTGCCAGCAGCCCCTACGGCGGGGAGCAGTACTTC; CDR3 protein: CASSPYGGEQYF
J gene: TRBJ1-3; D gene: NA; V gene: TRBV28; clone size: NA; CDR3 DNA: TGTGCCAGCAGTATTGGCGGAAACACCATATATTTT; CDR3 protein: CASSIGGNTIYF
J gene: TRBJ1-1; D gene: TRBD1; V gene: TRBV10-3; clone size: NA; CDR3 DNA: TGTGCCATCAGCGAGGAAATCACAGGGGGCACTGAAGCTTTCTTT; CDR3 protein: CAISEEITGGTEAFF
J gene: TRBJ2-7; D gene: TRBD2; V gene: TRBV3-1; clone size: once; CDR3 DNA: TGTGCCAGCAGCCAAGTGCGGGAGGTCTCCTACGAGCAGTACTTC; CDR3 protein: CASSQVREVSYEQYF
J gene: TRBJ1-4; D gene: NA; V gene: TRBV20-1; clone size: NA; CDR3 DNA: TGCAGTGCTAGGGGGGCGCGAGACGAAAAACTGTTTTTT; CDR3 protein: CSARGARDEKLFF
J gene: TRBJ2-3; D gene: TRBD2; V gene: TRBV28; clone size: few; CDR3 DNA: TGTGCCAGCAGTTTACACAGCGGGATTACAGATACGCAGTATTTT; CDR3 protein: CASSLHSGITDTQYF
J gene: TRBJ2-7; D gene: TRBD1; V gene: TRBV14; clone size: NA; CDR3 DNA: TGTGCCAGCAGCCAAGACGGGACAGTGTACGAGCAGTACTTC; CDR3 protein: CASSQDGTVYEQYF
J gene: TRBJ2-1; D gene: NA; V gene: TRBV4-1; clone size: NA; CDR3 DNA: TGCGCCAGCAGCCAAGACCCAGCGGAGCTGACCTACAATGAGCAGTTCTTC; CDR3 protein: CASSQDPAELTYNEQFF
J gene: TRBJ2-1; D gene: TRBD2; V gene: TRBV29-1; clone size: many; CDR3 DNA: TGCAGCGTGGATGAGCGGGGGGACTACAATGAGCAGTTCTTC; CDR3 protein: CSVDERGDYNEQFF
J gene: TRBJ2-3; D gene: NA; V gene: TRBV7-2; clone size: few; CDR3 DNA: TGTGCCAGCAGCCCCCATGGGGCGGGGACGGCAGATACGCAGTATTTT; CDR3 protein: CASSPHGAGTADTQYF
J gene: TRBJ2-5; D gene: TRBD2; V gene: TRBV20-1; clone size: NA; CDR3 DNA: TGCAGTGCCCATTACAATAGCGGGAGAGGCGAGACCCAGTACTTC; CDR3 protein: CSAHYNSGRGETQYF
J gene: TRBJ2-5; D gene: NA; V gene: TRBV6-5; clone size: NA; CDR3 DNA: TGTGCCAGCAGGTACCCTCAAGAGACCCAGTACTTC; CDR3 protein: CASRYPQETQYF
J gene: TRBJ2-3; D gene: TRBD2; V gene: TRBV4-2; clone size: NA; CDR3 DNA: TGTGCCAGCAGCCAAGACTCGTTAGCGGGAGTGGGGAGATCAGATACGCAGTATTTT; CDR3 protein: CASSQDSLAGVGRSDTQYF
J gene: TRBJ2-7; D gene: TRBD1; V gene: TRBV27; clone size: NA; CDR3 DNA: TGTGCCAGCAGTCCCCCCTCTGGGACAGGGGTAGGCTACGAGCAGTACTTC; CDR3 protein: CASSPPSGTGVGYEQYF
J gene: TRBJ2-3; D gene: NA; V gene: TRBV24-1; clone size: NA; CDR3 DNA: TGTGCCACCAGTGAACCGGGAGTCGATACGCAGTATTTT; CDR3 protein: CATSEPGVDTQYF
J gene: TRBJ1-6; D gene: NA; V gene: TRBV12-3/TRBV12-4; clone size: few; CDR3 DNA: TGTGCCAGCAGTTTACGGGCTCAAACCTCTTCACCCCTCCACTTT; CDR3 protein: CASSLRAQTSSPLHF
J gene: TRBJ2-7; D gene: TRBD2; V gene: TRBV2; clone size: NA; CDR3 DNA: TGTGCCAGCACACGAGGTCTAGGCGGGGGGGCTGACAATGAGCAGTACTTC; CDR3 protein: CASTRGLGGGADNEQYF
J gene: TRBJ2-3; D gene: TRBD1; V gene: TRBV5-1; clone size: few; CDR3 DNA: TGCGCCAGCAGCTTACAGGGGGACACAGATACGCAGTATTTT; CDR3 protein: CASSLQGDTDTQYF
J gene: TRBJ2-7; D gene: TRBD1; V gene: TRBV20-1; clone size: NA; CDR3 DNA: TGCAGTGCTAGAGATGGCTACGACAGGGCGAACGAGCAGTACTTC; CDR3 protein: CSARDGYDRANEQYF
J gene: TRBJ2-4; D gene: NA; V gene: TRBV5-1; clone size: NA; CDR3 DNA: TGCGCCAGCAGCTTGGAAGTTAAGATGGCCAAAAACATTCAGTACTTC; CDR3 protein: CASSLEVKMAKNIQYF
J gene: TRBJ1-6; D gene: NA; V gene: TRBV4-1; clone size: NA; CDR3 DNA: TGCGCCAGCAGCCAATTAGGGCGTGTGAATTCACCCCTCCACTTT; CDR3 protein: CASSQLGRVNSPLHF
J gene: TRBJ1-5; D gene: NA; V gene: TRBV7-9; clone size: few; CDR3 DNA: TGTGCCAGCAGCGTAGATGGGAATCAGCCCCAGCATTTT; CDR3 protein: CASSVDGNQPQHF
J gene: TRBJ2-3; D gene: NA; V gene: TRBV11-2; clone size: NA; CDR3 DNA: TGTGCCAGCAGCTTCAGCAGGGGGGGAGATACGCAGTATTTT; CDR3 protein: CASSFSRGGDTQYF
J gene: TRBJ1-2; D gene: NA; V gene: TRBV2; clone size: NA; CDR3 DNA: TGTGCCAGCAGCGAGGGCCGGGGGCAATATGGCTACACCTTC; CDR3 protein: CASSEGRGQYGYTF
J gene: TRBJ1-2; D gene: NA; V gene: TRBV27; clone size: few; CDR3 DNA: TGTGCCAGCAGTTTTAGAGGCGGGGGGCCATCGGCCTATGGCTACACCTTC; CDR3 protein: CASSFRGGGPSAYGYTF
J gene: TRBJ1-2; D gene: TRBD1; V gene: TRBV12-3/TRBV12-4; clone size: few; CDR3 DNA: TGTGCCAGCAGTTTAGGCCGAGGACAGGGGGACTATGGCTACACCTTC; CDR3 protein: CASSLGRGQGDYGYTF
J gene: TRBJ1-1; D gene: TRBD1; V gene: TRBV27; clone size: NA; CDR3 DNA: TGTGCCAGCAGGCCGACAGGGTCTGCTGAAGCTTTCTTT; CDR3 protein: CASRPTGSAEAFF
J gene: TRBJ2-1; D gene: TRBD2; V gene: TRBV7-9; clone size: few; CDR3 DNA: TGTGCCAGCAGCTTAATAGCGGGGGGGCCGGGCTCCTACAATGAGCAGTTCTTC; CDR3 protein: CASSLIAGGPGSYNEQFF
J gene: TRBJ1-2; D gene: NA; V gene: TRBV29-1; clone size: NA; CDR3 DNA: TGCAGCGTTGAAATTGGGGACTGGACAGAGGGCTATGGCTACACCTTC; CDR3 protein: CSVEIGDWTEGYGYTF
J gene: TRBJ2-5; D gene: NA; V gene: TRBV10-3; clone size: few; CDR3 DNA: TGTGCCATCAGTGGTGGGGGAGAAACCCAAGAGACCCAGTACTTC; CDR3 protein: CAISGGGETQETQYF
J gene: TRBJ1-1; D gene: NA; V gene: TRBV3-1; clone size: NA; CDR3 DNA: TGTGCCAGCAGCCAAGTATCCAATGTGGGACTGGAGAACACTGAAGCTTTCTTT; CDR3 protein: CASSQVSNVGLENTEAFF
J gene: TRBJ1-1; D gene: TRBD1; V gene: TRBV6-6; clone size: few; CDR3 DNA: TGCGCCAGCAGCTCCCGACAGGGGGCTAACACTGAAGCTTTCTTT; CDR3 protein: CASSSRQGANTEAFF
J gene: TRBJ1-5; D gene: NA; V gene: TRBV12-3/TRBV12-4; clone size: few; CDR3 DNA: TGTGCCAGCAGTTTAGAGGTGTCTCAGCCCCAGCATTTT; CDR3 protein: CASSLEVSQPQHF
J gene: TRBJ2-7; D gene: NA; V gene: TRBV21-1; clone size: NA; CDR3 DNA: TGTGCCAGCAGCACTCGGACAGGAGCTCCCTACGAGCAGTACTTC; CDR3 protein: CASSTRTGAPYEQYF
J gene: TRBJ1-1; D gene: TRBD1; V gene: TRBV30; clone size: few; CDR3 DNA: TGTGCCTGGAGTTTCCGGGACAGGAACACTGAAGCTTTCTTT; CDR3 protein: CAWSFRDRNTEAFF
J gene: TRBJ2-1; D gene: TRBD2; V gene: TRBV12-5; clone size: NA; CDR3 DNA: TGTGCTAGTGGTTTGGTACTCGGTAGCGGGAGGTACAATGAGCAGTTCTTC; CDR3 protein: CASGLVLGSGRYNEQFF
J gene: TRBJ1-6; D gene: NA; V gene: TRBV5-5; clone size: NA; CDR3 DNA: TGTGCCAGCAGCCAACCTCAGGGAGGGGGGACTATAAATTCACCCCTCCACTTT; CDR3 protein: CASSQPQGGGTINSPLHF
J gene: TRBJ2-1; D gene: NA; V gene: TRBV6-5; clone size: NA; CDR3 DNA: TGTGCCAGCAGTTTCCAACTAGCAAATACCCCCCATGAGCAGTTCTTC; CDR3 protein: CASSFQLANTPHEQFF
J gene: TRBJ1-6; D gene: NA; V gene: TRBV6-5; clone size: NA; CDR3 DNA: TGTGCCAGCAGACTCGTCCGGCTGAACTATAATTCACCCCTCCACTTT; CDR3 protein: CASRLVRLNYNSPLHF